This record concerns one T cell receptor beta chain sequence. Its antigen is still unknown. The sample comes from a study of beta chain features in type 1 diabetes. Study-wide background: About 110,000,000 sorted cells were examined across all samples.

Investigators reverse transcribed all isolated RNA, so they sequenced expressed TCRB transcripts. TCRdb keeps only in-frame clones here, not all; method: immunoSEQ multiplex PCR. The sample has about 160,000 clones, approximately 8.7% seen once; the top ten hold around 0.64%. Findings and limits, study-wide: Sequencing of cDNA might inflate the share of cells that strongly express TCR. Researchers reported that naive, central memory and Treg TCRB repertoires appeared more similar in patients than in healthy donors. Among all four CD4+ subsets, Type 1 diabetes patients had TCRB CDR3s that were moderately but significantly shorter.

The CDR3 extends over 13 amino acids. Germline lookup yields CDR1 SGHNT and CDR2 YENEEA. Trimming removed 6 bases at V and 6 bases at J, with 15 bases between. It was one heparinised blood draw, averaging about 116 mL, that each donor gave. The J gene is TRBJ2-7, the V gene TRBV11-3; a possible D gene is TRBD1 (6 bases). The TCR sequence derives from a woman aged 25 to 39 with type 1 diabetes. Material: central memory CD4+ T cells from blood. Written as DNA, the CDR3 is TGTGCCAGCAGTATCACAGGGATTACCGAGCAGTACTTC. Amino acid sequence: CASSITGITEQYF.